A single sample gave rise to the 8 T cell receptor beta chains below, sequenced in a study of technical replicates of blood from a handful of donors. TCRdb keeps only in-frame clones here, not all; method: immunoSEQ multiplex PCR. The sample shows tens of thousands of clones, 95% of them seen only once. The sample taken for sequencing was T cells isolated from PBMCs. Receptors originate from a human donor in good health.

The chain employs TRBV6-1 and TRBJ2-1; TRBD2 aligns across 11 bases. CDR1 is MNHNS and CDR2 is SASEGT in the germline V gene. The CDR3 runs 17 residues. V shed 3 bases, J shed 8 bases, and the junction held 12 bases outside the gene matches. CDR3 DNA sequence: TGTGCCAGCAGTGAGGCCGTAGCGGGGGGGCCGGGAGATGAGCAGTTCTTC. Its protein is CASSEAVAGGPGDEQFF.

The genes are TRBV4-1 and TRBJ2-5; 7 positions agree with TRBD2. After removal of 1 base from V and 9 bases from J, the junction contained 8 bases not matched to a gene. The CDR3 sequence is 14 residues long. From germline, CDR1 is MGHRA and CDR2 YSYEKL. The CDR3 coding sequence is TGCGCCAGCAGCCAAGGGGCGGGGGAATTGGCCCAGTACTTC. Translating it yields CASSQGAGELAQYF.

This clone was seen only once. V gene TRBV6-5 combines with J gene TRBJ2-2, with TRBD2 matching over 8 bases. The V and J ends lost 5 bases and 2 bases, in that order; junction bases with no gene match: 4. The CDR3 has 15 residues. Germline CDR1 and CDR2: MNHEY and SVGAGI. CDR3 residues: CASSRGTRNTGELFF. The CDR3 coding sequence is TGTGCCAGCAGTCGGGGGACTAGAAACACCGGGGAGCTGTTTTTT.

The V call is TRBV2, the J call TRBJ2-1, with 12 bases lining up with TRBD2. V shed 7 bases and J 4 bases; nucleotides not matched to a gene: 5. The CDR3 runs to 15 residues. Germline-derived CDR1 and CDR2 are SNHLY and FYNNEI. CDR3 sequence (DNA): TGTGCCAGCATGGCAACTAGCGGGGGGTACAATGAGCAGTTCTTC. Translated, it gives CASMATSGGYNEQFF.

The chain recombines TRBV6-4 with TRBJ2-1; 9 positions match TRBD2. The V gene end was trimmed by 3 bases and the J gene end by 8 bases; junction bases not matched to a gene: 8. The CDR3 consists of 15 residues. CDR1 MRHNA and CDR2 SNTAGT come from the germline V gene. The CDR3 DNA is TGTGCCAGCAGTGAGGGCGGGGGGGCCATCCATGAGCAGTTCTTC. Protein: CASSEGGGAIHEQFF.

The genes are TRBV21-1 and TRBJ2-3; TRBD1, the D gene given by the table, was not confirmed from the DNA. TRBV21-1 is described as a pseudogene. The CDR3 consists of 14 residues. Here the CDR3 reads CASTNVPKGPTQYF. CDR3 bases: TGTGCCAGCACCAATGTCCCTAAGGGGCCCACGCAGTATTTT.

This rearrangement joins TRBV7-2 to TRBJ1-3, with D possibly matching TRBD1 (5 bases). Looked up from germline, CDR1 is SGHTA and CDR2 is FQGNSA. The CDR3 covers 17 residues. V dropped 0 bases and J dropped 3 bases, with 15 bases sitting between them. The CDR3 loop reads CASSLAVASRGGNTIYF. CDR3 nucleotide sequence: TGTGCCAGCAGCTTAGCCGTCGCCTCTAGGGGTGGAAACACCATATATTTT.

The rearrangement links TRBV5-1 to TRBJ2-1, with 7 nucleotides matching TRBD1. The junction had 16 bases not matched to a gene; V was cut back by 3 bases and J by 10 bases. CDR1 and CDR2 from the germline V gene are SGHRS and YFSETQ. This CDR3 region has 16 residues. This CDR3 reads CASSSALRQGVAEQFF. DNA of the CDR3: TGCGCCAGCAGCTCGGCGTTGAGACAGGGTGTTGCGGAGCAGTTCTTC.